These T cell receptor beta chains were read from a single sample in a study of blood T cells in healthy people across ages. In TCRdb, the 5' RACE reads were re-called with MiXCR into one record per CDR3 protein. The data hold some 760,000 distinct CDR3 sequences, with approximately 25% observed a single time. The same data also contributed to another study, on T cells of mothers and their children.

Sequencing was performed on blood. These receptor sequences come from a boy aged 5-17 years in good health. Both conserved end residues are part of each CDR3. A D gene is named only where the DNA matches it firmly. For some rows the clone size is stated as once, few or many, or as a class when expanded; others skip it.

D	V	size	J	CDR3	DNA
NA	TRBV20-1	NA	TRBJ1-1	CSASYPNTEAFF	TGCAGTGCTAGTTACCCGAACACTGAAGCTTTCTTT
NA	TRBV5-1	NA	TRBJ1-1	CASSGILQGLNTEAFF	TGCGCCAGCAGCGGGATATTACAGGGATTGAACACTGAAGCTTTCTTT
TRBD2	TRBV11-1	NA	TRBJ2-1	CASSFSFSGRMHEQLF	TGTGCCAGCAGCTTCTCGTTTAGCGGGAGGATGCATGAGCAGCTCTTC
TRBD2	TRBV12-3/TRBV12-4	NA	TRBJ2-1	CASSLSGGQGDEQFF	TGTGCCAGCAGTCTTAGCGGGGGGCAAGGGGATGAGCAGTTCTTC
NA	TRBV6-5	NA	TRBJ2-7	CASSYSILGLLTYEQYF	TGTGCCAGCAGTTACTCGATACTAGGACTGTTAACCTACGAGCAGTACTTC
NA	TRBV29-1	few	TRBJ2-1	CSVRQPLYNEQFF	TGCAGCGTTAGACAGCCTCTCTACAATGAGCAGTTCTTC
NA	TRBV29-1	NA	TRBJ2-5	CSVERGGETQYF	TGCAGCGTAGAACGCGGCGGGGAGACCCAGTACTTC
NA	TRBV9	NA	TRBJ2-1	CASSVEASQSLHYNEQFF	TGTGCCAGCAGCGTAGAGGCATCCCAGAGCCTTCACTACAATGAGCAGTTCTTC
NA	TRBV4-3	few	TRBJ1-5	CASSQDQGQPQHF	TGCGCCAGCAGCCAAGATCAGGGCCAGCCCCAGCATTTT
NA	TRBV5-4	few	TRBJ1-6	CASSLAADSPLHF	TGTGCCAGCAGCTTGGCCGCGGATTCACCCCTCCACTTT
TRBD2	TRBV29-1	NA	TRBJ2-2	CSVVAGDSNTGELFF	TGCAGCGTTGTAGCGGGAGACTCGAACACCGGGGAGCTGTTTTTT
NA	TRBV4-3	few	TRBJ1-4	CASSQEAGNNEKLFF	TGCGCCAGCAGCCAAGAGGCAGGAAATAATGAAAAACTGTTTTTT
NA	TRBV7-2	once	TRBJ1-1	CASSLEGTRGTEAFF	TGTGCCAGCAGCTTAGAGGGGACCAGGGGAACTGAAGCTTTCTTT
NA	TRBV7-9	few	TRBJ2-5	CASTNLETQYF	TGTGCCAGCACGAACCTCGAGACCCAGTACTTC
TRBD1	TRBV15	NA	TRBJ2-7	CVTSRDGNRGSYEQYF	TGTGTCACCAGCAGAGACGGGAACAGGGGCTCCTACGAGCAGTACTTC
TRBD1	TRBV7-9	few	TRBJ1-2	CASSLYDRANYGYTF	TGTGCCAGCAGCTTATACGACAGGGCTAACTATGGCTACACCTTC
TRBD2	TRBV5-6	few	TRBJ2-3	CASSLGNLAGLAGVADTQYF	TGTGCCAGCAGCTTGGGAAACCTTGCGGGACTAGCGGGAGTAGCAGATACGCAGTATTTT
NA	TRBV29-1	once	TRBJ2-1	CSVGLGISSYNEQFF	TGCAGCGTCGGACTCGGGATTTCCTCCTACAATGAGCAGTTCTTC
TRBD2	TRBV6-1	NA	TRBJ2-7	CASSEVGLAGIYEQYF	TGTGCCAGCAGTGAAGTCGGACTAGCGGGGATCTACGAGCAGTACTTC
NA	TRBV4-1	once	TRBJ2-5	CASSRVPSGQETQYF	TGCGCCAGCAGCCGGGTCCCCTCGGGACAAGAGACCCAGTACTTC
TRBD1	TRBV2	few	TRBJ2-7	CASRARDRGQEQYF	TGTGCCAGCAGAGCCCGGGACAGGGGGCAGGAGCAGTACTTC
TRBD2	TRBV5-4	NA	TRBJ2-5	CASSPQLAGAQETQYF	TGTGCCAGCAGCCCTCAACTAGCGGGGGCTCAAGAGACCCAGTACTTC
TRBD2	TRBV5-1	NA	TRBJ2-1	CASKIAGGNNEQFF	TGCGCCAGCAAAATAGCGGGAGGGAACAATGAGCAGTTCTTC
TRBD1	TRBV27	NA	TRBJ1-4	CASSRVLTWTGVNEKLFF	TGTGCCAGCAGCCGCGTCCTGACTTGGACAGGGGTTAATGAAAAACTGTTTTTT
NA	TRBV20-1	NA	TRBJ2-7	CSARRLVSYEQYF	TGCAGTGCTAGACGACTCGTATCCTACGAGCAGTACTTC
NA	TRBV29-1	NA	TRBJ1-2	CSVVGQNRAANYGYTF	TGCAGCGTTGTGGGGCAGAATCGGGCAGCTAACTATGGCTACACCTTC
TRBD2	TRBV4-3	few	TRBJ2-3	CAGSQTSGVTDTQYF	TGCGCCGGCAGCCAGACTAGCGGGGTTACAGATACGCAGTATTTT
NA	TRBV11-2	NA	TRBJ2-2	CASTSWAANTGELFF	TGTGCCAGCACTTCGTGGGCCGCGAACACCGGGGAGCTGTTTTTT
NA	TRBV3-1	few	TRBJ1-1	CASSQETGPIMNTEAFF	TGTGCCAGCAGCCAGGAGACAGGTCCTATTATGAACACTGAAGCTTTCTTT
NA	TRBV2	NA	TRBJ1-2	CASSEWNDGYTF	TGTGCCAGCAGTGAATGGAACGATGGCTACACCTTC
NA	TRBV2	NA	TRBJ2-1	CASSEGGAFSYNEQFF	TGTGCCAGCAGTGAAGGCGGGGCTTTCTCCTACAATGAGCAGTTCTTC
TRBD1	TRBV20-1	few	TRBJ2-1	CSARASRTGGMDEQFF	TGCAGTGCTAGAGCTTCCCGGACAGGGGGTATGGATGAGCAGTTCTTC
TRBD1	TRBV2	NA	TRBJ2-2	CASQGEPPGELFF	TGTGCCAGCCAGGGGGAGCCGCCCGGGGAGCTGTTTTTT
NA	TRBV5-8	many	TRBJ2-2	CASSLAVTGELFF	TGTGCCAGCAGCTTGGCCGTCACCGGGGAGCTGTTTTTT
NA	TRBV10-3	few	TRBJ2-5	CAISESTLQGTQYF	TGTGCCATCAGTGAGTCGACGCTCCAAGGGACCCAGTACTTC
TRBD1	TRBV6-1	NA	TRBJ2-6	CASIVQGAGANVLTF	TGTGCCAGCATCGTACAGGGGGCTGGGGCCAACGTCCTGACTTTC
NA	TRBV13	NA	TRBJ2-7	CASSFSEGGRPTYEQYF	TGTGCCAGCAGCTTTTCCGAAGGGGGGCGACCTACCTACGAGCAGTACTTC
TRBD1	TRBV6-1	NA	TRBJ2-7	CASGEALRTGVPCEQYF	TGTGCCAGCGGTGAAGCGCTTCGCACAGGGGTCCCCTGCGAGCAGTACTTC
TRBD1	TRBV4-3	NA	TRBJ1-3	CASSLDRAMRNTIYF	TGCGCCAGCAGCCTGGACAGGGCTATGAGAAACACCATATATTTT
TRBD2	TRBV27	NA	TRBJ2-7	CASSLGTSGSGEQYF	TGTGCCAGCAGTTTAGGGACTAGCGGTTCTGGGGAGCAGTACTTC
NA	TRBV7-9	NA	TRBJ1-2	CASSLDPGQGYTF	TGTGCCAGCAGCTTAGATCCGGGTCAAGGCTACACCTTC
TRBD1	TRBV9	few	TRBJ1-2	CASSVAGGIVGYGYTF	TGTGCCAGCAGCGTAGCAGGGGGCATTGTCGGCTATGGCTACACCTTC
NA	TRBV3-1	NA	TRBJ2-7	CASSTRLVAVYEQYF	TGTGCCAGCAGCACTCGACTGGTTGCGGTCTACGAGCAGTACTTC